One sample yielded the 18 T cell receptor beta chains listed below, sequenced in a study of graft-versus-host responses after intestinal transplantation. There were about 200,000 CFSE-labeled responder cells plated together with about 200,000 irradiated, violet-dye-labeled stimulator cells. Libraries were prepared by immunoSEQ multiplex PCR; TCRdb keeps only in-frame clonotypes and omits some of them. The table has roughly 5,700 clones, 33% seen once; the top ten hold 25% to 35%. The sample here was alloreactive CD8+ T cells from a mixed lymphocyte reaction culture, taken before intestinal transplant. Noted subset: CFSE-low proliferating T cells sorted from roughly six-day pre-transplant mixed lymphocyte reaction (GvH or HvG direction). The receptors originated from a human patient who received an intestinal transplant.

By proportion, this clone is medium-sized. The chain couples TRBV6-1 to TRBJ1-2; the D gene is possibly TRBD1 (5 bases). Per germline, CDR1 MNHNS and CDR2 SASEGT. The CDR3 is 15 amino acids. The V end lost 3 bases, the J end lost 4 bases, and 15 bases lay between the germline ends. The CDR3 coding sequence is TGTGCCAGCAGTGACGGGGGTTCCCCTTTCTATGGCTACACCTTC. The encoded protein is CASSDGGSPFYGYTF.

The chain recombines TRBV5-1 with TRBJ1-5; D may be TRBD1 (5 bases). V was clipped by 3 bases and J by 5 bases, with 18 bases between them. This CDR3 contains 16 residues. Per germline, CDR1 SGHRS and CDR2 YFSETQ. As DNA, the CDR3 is TGCGCCAGCAGCTGTCGTAACTGGGGACTGGATCAGCCCCAGCATTTT. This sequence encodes CASSCRNWGLDQPQHF.

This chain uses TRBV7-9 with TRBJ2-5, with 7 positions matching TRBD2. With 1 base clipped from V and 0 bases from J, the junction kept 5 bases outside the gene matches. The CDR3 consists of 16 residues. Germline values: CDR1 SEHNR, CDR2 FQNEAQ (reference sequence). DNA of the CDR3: TGTGCCAGCAGCTTAGGTCTAGCGGAGTACCAAGAGACCCAGTACTTC. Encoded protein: CASSLGLAEYQETQYF.

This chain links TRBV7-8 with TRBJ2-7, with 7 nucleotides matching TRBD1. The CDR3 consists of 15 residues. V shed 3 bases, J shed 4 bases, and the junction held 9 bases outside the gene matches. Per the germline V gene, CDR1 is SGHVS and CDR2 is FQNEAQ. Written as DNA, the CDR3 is TGTGCCAGCAGCTTTCTACTGACAGGGATGTACGAGCAGTACTTC. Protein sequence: CASSFLLTGMYEQYF. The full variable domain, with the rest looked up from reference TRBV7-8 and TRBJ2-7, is GAGVSQSPRYKVAKRGQDVALRCDPISGHVSLFWYQQALGQGPEFLTYFQNEAQLDKSGLPSDRFFAERPEGSVSTLKIQRTQQEDSAVYLCASSFLLTGMYEQYFGPGTRLTVT.

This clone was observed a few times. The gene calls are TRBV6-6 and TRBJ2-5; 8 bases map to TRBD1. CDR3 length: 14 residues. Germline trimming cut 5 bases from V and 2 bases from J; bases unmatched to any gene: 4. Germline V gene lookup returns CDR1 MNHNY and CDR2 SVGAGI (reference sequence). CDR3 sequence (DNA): TGTGCCAGCAGTATCCAGGGGGCGCAAGAGACCCAGTACTTC. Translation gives CASSIQGAQETQYF.

CDR3 DNA: TGTGCCAGCAGCCAAGAAGGTGGACTAGCGTACTACGAGCAGTACTTC. Protein sequence: CASSQEGGLAYYEQYF. The chain links TRBV5-4 to TRBJ2-7; 9 nucleotides agree with TRBD2. Germline CDR1 is SGHNT and CDR2 is YYREEE (reference sequence). The CDR3 sequence is 16 residues long. Germline trimming cut 4 bases from V and 3 bases from J; bases unmatched to any gene: 11.

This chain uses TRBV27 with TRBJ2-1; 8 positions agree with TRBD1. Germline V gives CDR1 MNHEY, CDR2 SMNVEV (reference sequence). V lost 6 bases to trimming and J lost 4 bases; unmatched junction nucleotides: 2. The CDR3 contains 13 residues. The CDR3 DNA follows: TGTGCCAGCAGACAGGGGGGTTACAATGAGCAGTTCTTC. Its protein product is CASRQGGYNEQFF.

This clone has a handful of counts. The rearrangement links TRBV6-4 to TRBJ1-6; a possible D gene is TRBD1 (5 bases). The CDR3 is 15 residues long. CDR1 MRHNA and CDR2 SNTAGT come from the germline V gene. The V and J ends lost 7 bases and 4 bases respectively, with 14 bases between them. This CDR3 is CASTEEQVYNSPLHF. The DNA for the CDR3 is TGTGCCAGCACTGAAGAACAGGTATATAATTCACCCCTCCACTTT.

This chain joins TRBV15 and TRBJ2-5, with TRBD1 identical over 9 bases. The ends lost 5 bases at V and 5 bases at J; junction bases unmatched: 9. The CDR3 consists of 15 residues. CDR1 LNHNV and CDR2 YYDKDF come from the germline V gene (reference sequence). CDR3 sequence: CATSLQGAPGETQYF. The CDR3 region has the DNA TGTGCCACCAGCTTACAGGGGGCGCCGGGGGAGACCCAGTACTTC.

The CDR3 nucleotides read TGTGCAAGTCGCTTTGTCAGCGTTCCGGAGACCCAGTACTTC. Its protein product is CASRFVSVPETQYF. The rearrangement joins TRBV12-2 to TRBJ2-5; the D call in the table, TRBD2, was not verified against the DNA. TRBV12-2 is a pseudogene locus. The CDR3 runs 14 residues.

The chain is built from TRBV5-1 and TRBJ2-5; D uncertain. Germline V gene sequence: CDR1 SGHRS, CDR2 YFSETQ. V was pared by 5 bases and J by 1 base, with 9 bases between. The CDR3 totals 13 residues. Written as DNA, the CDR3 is TGCGCCAGCAGAGAACAGACCCAAGAGACCCAGTACTTC. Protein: CASREQTQETQYF. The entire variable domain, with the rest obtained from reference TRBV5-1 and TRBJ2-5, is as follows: KAGVTQTPRYLIKTRGQQVTLSCSPISGHRSVSWYQQTPGQGLQFLFEYFSETQRNKGNFPGRFSGRQFSNSRSEMNVSTLELGDSALYLCASREQTQETQYFGPGTRLLVL.

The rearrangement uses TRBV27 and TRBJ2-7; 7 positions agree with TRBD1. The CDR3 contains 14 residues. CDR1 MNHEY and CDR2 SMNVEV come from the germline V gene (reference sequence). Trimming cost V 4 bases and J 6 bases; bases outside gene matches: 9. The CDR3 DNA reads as TGTGCCAGCAGTTCACACACGACAGGGACCGAGCAGTACTTC. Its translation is CASSSHTTGTEQYF.

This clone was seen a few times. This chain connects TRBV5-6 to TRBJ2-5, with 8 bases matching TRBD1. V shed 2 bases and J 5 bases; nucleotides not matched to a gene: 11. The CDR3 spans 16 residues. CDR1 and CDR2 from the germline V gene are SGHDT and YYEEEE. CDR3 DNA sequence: TGTGCCAGCAGCTTTAGTACAGGGGGTCGTCAGGAGACCCAGTACTTC. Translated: CASSFSTGGRQETQYF.

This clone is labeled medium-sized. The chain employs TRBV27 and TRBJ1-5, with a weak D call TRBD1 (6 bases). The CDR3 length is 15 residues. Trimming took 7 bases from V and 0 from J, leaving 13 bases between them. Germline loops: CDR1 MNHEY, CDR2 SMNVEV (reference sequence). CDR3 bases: TGTGCCAGCAAAAAGGGGGATTATAGCAATCAGCCCCAGCATTTT. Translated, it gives CASKKGDYSNQPQHF.

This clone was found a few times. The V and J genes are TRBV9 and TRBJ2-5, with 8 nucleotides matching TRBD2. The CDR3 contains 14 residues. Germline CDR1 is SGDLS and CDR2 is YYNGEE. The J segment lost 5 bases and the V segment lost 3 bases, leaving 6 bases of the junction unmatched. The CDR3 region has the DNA TGTGCCAGCAGCGGGAGCGGGAGCGGTGAGACCCAGTACTTC. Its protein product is CASSGSGSGETQYF.

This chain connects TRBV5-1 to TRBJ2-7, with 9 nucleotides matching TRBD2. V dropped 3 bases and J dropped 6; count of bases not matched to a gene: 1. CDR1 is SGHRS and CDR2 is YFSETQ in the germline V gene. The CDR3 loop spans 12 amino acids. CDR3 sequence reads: CASSWRGGEQYF. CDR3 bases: TGCGCCAGCAGCTGGCGGGGGGGCGAGCAGTACTTC. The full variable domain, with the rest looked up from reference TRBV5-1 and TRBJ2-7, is KAGVTQTPRYLIKTRGQQVTLSCSPISGHRSVSWYQQTPGQGLQFLFEYFSETQRNKGNFPGRFSGRQFSNSRSEMNVSTLELGDSALYLCASSWRGGEQYFGPGTRLTVT.

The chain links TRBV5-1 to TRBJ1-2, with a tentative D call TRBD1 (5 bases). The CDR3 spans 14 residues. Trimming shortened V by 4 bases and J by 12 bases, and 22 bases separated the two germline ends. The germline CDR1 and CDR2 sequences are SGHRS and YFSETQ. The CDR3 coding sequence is TGCGCCAGCAGCGCTGGAGGAGGGGAGGTCTATAACACCTTC. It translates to CASSAGGGEVYNTF.

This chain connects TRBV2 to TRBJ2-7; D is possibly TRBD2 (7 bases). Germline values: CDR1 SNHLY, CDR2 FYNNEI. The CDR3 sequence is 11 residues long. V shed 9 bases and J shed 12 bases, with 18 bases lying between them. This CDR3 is CARGEGDYRYF. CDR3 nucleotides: TGTGCCAGAGGAGAGGGGGACTACCGGTACTTC.